This is a list of T cell receptor beta chains from one sample in a study of shared clonotypes between healthy human individuals. Profiling relied on immunoSEQ multiplex PCR, and the TCRdb table lists in-frame clones only, not all of them. The table records some 1,900,000 clones, roughly 95% of them present only once. Material: naive CD8+ T cells sorted from blood. The receptors shown here come from a man between 18 and 35 years old in good health. The CDR3 runs from the conserved cysteine through the conserved F or W. The D gene is left open where the match is weak. Clone size is not always given. Where it is, it says once, few, many or a class for expanded clones.

CDR3aa: CASSLGGGAWQETQYF
CDR3nt: TGTGCCAGCAGCTTAGGGGGGGGCGCGTGGCAAGAGACCCAGTACTTC
v_gene: TRBV7-8
abundance: -
d_gene: -
j_gene: TRBJ2-5

CDR3aa: CASSWARMNTEAFF
CDR3nt: TGTGCCAGCAGTTGGGCAAGAATGAACACTGAAGCTTTCTTT
v_gene: TRBV27
abundance: -
d_gene: -
j_gene: TRBJ1-1

CDR3aa: CASSLEGLAGGPRETQYF
CDR3nt: TGTGCCAGCAGCTTAGAGGGACTAGCGGGGGGGCCCCGAGAGACCCAGTACTTC
v_gene: TRBV13
abundance: -
d_gene: TRBD2
j_gene: TRBJ2-5

CDR3aa: CASSDAGYEKLFF
CDR3nt: TGTGCCAGCAGTGATGCGGGTTATGAAAAACTGTTTTTT
v_gene: TRBV2
abundance: -
d_gene: -
j_gene: TRBJ1-4

CDR3aa: CASLRGEVLALHF
CDR3nt: TGTGCCAGCCTCAGGGGAGAGGTTTTGGCCCTCCACTTT
v_gene: TRBV2
abundance: few
d_gene: -
j_gene: TRBJ1-6

CDR3aa: CASTLAVGTEAFF
CDR3nt: TGTGCCAGCACCTTGGCCGTGGGCACTGAAGCTTTCTTT
v_gene: TRBV6-6
abundance: once
d_gene: -
j_gene: TRBJ1-1

CDR3aa: CAIKGQAYTDTQYF
CDR3nt: TGTGCCATCAAGGGACAAGCTTACACAGATACGCAGTATTTT
v_gene: TRBV10-3
abundance: -
d_gene: -
j_gene: TRBJ2-3

CDR3aa: CASSSPEQLTDTQYF
CDR3nt: TGTGCCAGCAGCTCACCGGAACAGTTGACAGATACGCAGTATTTT
v_gene: TRBV5-4
abundance: once
d_gene: -
j_gene: TRBJ2-3

CDR3aa: CASSLGAGGPNEQFF
CDR3nt: TGTGCCAGCAGCCTGGGGGCGGGAGGGCCGAATGAGCAGTTCTTC
v_gene: TRBV7-6
abundance: -
d_gene: TRBD2
j_gene: TRBJ2-1

CDR3aa: CASSYSVGASNEQFF
CDR3nt: TGTGCCAGCAGTTACTCGGTGGGGGCCAGCAATGAGCAGTTCTTC
v_gene: TRBV6-5
abundance: -
d_gene: -
j_gene: TRBJ2-1

CDR3aa: CASSLWGDNEQFF
CDR3nt: TGTGCCAGTAGTTTATGGGGCGACAATGAGCAGTTCTTC
v_gene: TRBV19
abundance: -
d_gene: -
j_gene: TRBJ2-1

CDR3aa: CASSYYRGPSYEQYF
CDR3nt: TGTGCCAGCAGCTACTACAGGGGACCATCCTACGAGCAGTACTTC
v_gene: TRBV14
abundance: -
d_gene: TRBD1
j_gene: TRBJ2-7

CDR3aa: CASSSLAVPWETQYF
CDR3nt: TGTGCCAGCAGTTCGCTAGCGGTCCCCTGGGAGACCCAGTACTTC
v_gene: TRBV6-5
abundance: -
d_gene: TRBD2
j_gene: TRBJ2-5

CDR3aa: CASSLTGESTEAFF
CDR3nt: TGTGCCAGCAGTTTAACAGGGGAGAGCACTGAAGCTTTCTTT
v_gene: TRBV7-6
abundance: once
d_gene: TRBD1
j_gene: TRBJ1-1

CDR3aa: CASSLGGGNNEQFF
CDR3nt: TGTGCCAGCAGCTTAGGCGGGGGAAACAATGAGCAGTTCTTC
v_gene: TRBV13
abundance: -
d_gene: -
j_gene: TRBJ2-1

CDR3aa: CASSLGQGNTEAFF
CDR3nt: TGCGCCAGCAGCCTGGGACAGGGCAACACTGAAGCTTTCTTT
v_gene: TRBV4-1
abundance: -
d_gene: TRBD1
j_gene: TRBJ1-1

CDR3aa: CASSPHPPGQGGEQYF
CDR3nt: TGTGCCAGCAGTCCACACCCTCCGGGACAGGGGGGCGAGCAGTACTTC
v_gene: TRBV28
abundance: -
d_gene: TRBD1
j_gene: TRBJ2-7

CDR3aa: CASSLYPGQGKNTEAFF
CDR3nt: TGTGCCAGCAGTTTATACCCGGGACAGGGGAAGAACACTGAAGCTTTCTTT
v_gene: TRBV28
abundance: -
d_gene: TRBD1
j_gene: TRBJ1-1

CDR3aa: CASSAPGEEPLETQYF
CDR3nt: TGCGCCAGCAGCGCCCCGGGCGAGGAGCCCTTAGAGACCCAGTACTTC
v_gene: TRBV5-1
abundance: -
d_gene: -
j_gene: TRBJ2-5

CDR3aa: CASSQEGTGNSPLHF
CDR3nt: TGCGCCAGCAGCCAAGAGGGGACGGGGAATTCACCCCTCCACTTT
v_gene: TRBV4-1
abundance: -
d_gene: -
j_gene: TRBJ1-6

CDR3aa: CASSYGGHDEQYF
CDR3nt: TGTGCCAGCAGTTACGGAGGGCACGACGAGCAGTACTTC
v_gene: TRBV6-5
abundance: -
d_gene: -
j_gene: TRBJ2-7

CDR3aa: CASSYAQTGNTEAFF
CDR3nt: TGTGCCAGCAGTTACGCCCAGACAGGGAACACTGAAGCTTTCTTT
v_gene: TRBV6-5
abundance: -
d_gene: -
j_gene: TRBJ1-1

CDR3aa: CASSIVFGGTEAFF
CDR3nt: TGTGCCAGTAGTATCGTCTTTGGGGGCACTGAAGCTTTCTTT
v_gene: TRBV19
abundance: once
d_gene: -
j_gene: TRBJ1-1

CDR3aa: CASSFLGLEDRYTEAFF
CDR3nt: TGTGCCAGCAGCTTCTTGGGTCTAGAGGACAGGTACACTGAAGCTTTCTTT
v_gene: TRBV13
abundance: -
d_gene: TRBD1
j_gene: TRBJ1-1

CDR3aa: CASSVIWGGEQFF
CDR3nt: TGTGCCAGCAGCGTCATTTGGGGTGGTGAGCAGTTCTTC
v_gene: TRBV9
abundance: -
d_gene: -
j_gene: TRBJ2-1

CDR3aa: CASRGAVQGFYGYTF
CDR3nt: TGTGCCAGCAGGGGTGCCGTTCAGGGGTTCTATGGCTACACCTTC
v_gene: TRBV7-9
abundance: -
d_gene: -
j_gene: TRBJ1-2

CDR3aa: CASSLGGQGETQYF
CDR3nt: TGTGCCAGCAGCTTGGGAGGACAGGGAGAGACCCAGTACTTC
v_gene: TRBV5-6
abundance: -
d_gene: TRBD1
j_gene: TRBJ2-5

CDR3aa: CASSGGNYGYTF
CDR3nt: TGCGCCAGCAGCGGCGGGAACTATGGCTACACCTTC
v_gene: TRBV4-1
abundance: -
d_gene: -
j_gene: TRBJ1-2

CDR3aa: CACADTGGYEAFF
CDR3nt: TGTGCCTGCGCAGACACCGGTGGGTATGAAGCTTTCTTT
v_gene: TRBV30
abundance: -
d_gene: -
j_gene: TRBJ1-1

CDR3aa: CASSSGTGGYEQYF
CDR3nt: TGCGCCAGCAGCTCCGGGACAGGGGGGTACGAGCAGTACTTC
v_gene: TRBV5-1
abundance: few
d_gene: TRBD1
j_gene: TRBJ2-7

CDR3aa: CASSEGSENTEAFF
CDR3nt: TGTGCCAGCAGTGAAGGGTCGGAGAACACTGAAGCTTTCTTT
v_gene: TRBV2
abundance: -
d_gene: -
j_gene: TRBJ1-1

CDR3aa: CATWEPGLYEQYF
CDR3nt: TGTGCCACCTGGGAGCCGGGCCTCTACGAGCAGTACTTC
v_gene: TRBV2
abundance: -
d_gene: -
j_gene: TRBJ2-7

CDR3aa: CASSLEQGAWDTEAFF
CDR3nt: TGTGCCAGCAGCTTAGAACAGGGGGCTTGGGACACTGAAGCTTTCTTT
v_gene: TRBV7-8
abundance: -
d_gene: TRBD1
j_gene: TRBJ1-1

CDR3aa: CASSQLTGVPNSPLHF
CDR3nt: TGCGCCAGCAGCCAACTGACAGGGGTACCTAATTCACCCCTCCACTTT
v_gene: TRBV4-3
abundance: -
d_gene: TRBD1
j_gene: TRBJ1-6

CDR3aa: CASSQMAIGSPLHF
CDR3nt: TGCGCCAGCAGCCAGATGGCAATAGGATCACCCCTCCACTTT
v_gene: TRBV4-3
abundance: -
d_gene: -
j_gene: TRBJ1-6

CDR3aa: CASIWDEYVGGNSDTIYF
CDR3nt: TGTGCCAGCATTTGGGATGAGTATGTCGGGGGAAATTCGGACACCATATATTTT
v_gene: TRBV7-9
abundance: -
d_gene: -
j_gene: TRBJ1-3

CDR3aa: CASSQDLGRGPPQHF
CDR3nt: TGCGCCAGCAGCCAAGATCTAGGGAGAGGGCCGCCCCAGCATTTT
v_gene: TRBV4-1
abundance: -
d_gene: -
j_gene: TRBJ1-5

CDR3aa: CATSPGVSNTGELFF
CDR3nt: TGTGCCACCTCCCCAGGGGTCTCGAACACCGGGGAGCTGTTTTTT
v_gene: TRBV2
abundance: -
d_gene: -
j_gene: TRBJ2-2

CDR3aa: CASSPTDSQETQYF
CDR3nt: TGCGCCAGCAGCCCGACTGACAGTCAAGAGACCCAGTACTTC
v_gene: TRBV4-1
abundance: -
d_gene: -
j_gene: TRBJ2-5

CDR3aa: CASSYPLQETQYF
CDR3nt: TGTGCCAGCAGCTATCCCCTCCAAGAGACCCAGTACTTC
v_gene: TRBV2
abundance: -
d_gene: -
j_gene: TRBJ2-5

CDR3aa: CASSLSIGDTGELFF
CDR3nt: TGTGCCAGCAGTTTATCGATAGGAGATACCGGGGAGCTGTTTTTT
v_gene: TRBV27
abundance: -
d_gene: -
j_gene: TRBJ2-2

CDR3aa: CASSLGAANTGELFF
CDR3nt: TGTGCCAGCAGCTTAGGTGCAGCGAACACCGGGGAGCTGTTTTTT
v_gene: TRBV7-8
abundance: -
d_gene: -
j_gene: TRBJ2-2

CDR3aa: CASRPTTVVNEAFF
CDR3nt: TGTGCCAGTAGGCCGACGACAGTCGTAAATGAAGCTTTCTTT
v_gene: TRBV19
abundance: -
d_gene: -
j_gene: TRBJ1-1

CDR3aa: CASSTSGVSGGEQYF
CDR3nt: TGTGCCAGCAGTACCTCGGGGGTTTCAGGGGGCGAGCAGTACTTC
v_gene: TRBV27
abundance: -
d_gene: -
j_gene: TRBJ2-7

CDR3aa: CASSLTPGLAGASTDTQYF
CDR3nt: TGTGCCAGCAGCTTAACTCCGGGACTAGCGGGTGCTAGCACAGATACGCAGTATTTT
v_gene: TRBV7-8
abundance: once
d_gene: TRBD2
j_gene: TRBJ2-3

CDR3aa: CASTESAGSADTQYF
CDR3nt: TGTGCCAGCACCGAATCAGCGGGATCAGCAGATACGCAGTATTTT
v_gene: TRBV27
abundance: -
d_gene: TRBD2
j_gene: TRBJ2-3

CDR3aa: CASSLSGRDEQYF
CDR3nt: TGTGCCAGCAGCTTGAGCGGGAGAGACGAGCAGTACTTC
v_gene: TRBV13
abundance: -
d_gene: TRBD2
j_gene: TRBJ2-7

CDR3aa: CASSLPGEQYF
CDR3nt: TGTGCCAGCAGCTTGCCGGGGGAGCAGTACTTC
v_gene: TRBV5-6
abundance: -
d_gene: -
j_gene: TRBJ2-7

CDR3aa: CASSARGGGQETQYF
CDR3nt: TGTGCCAGCAGCGCCCGGGGGGGCGGCCAAGAGACCCAGTACTTC
v_gene: TRBV13
abundance: -
d_gene: TRBD2
j_gene: TRBJ2-5

CDR3aa: CASSLGLLADTQYF
CDR3nt: TGTGCCAGCAGCTTAGGTCTCCTAGCCGATACGCAGTATTTT
v_gene: TRBV7-6
abundance: -
d_gene: -
j_gene: TRBJ2-3

CDR3aa: CASSLPGSSPVGGELFF
CDR3nt: TGTGCCAGCAGCTTACCGGGTTCCTCCCCAGTAGGCGGGGAGCTGTTTTTT
v_gene: TRBV7-9
abundance: -
d_gene: -
j_gene: TRBJ2-2

CDR3aa: CASSLMVDTQYF
CDR3nt: TGTGCCAGCAGTTTGATGGTAGATACGCAGTATTTT
v_gene: TRBV28
abundance: -
d_gene: -
j_gene: TRBJ2-3

CDR3aa: CAISVREQETQYF
CDR3nt: TGTGCCATCAGTGTTAGGGAGCAAGAGACCCAGTACTTC
v_gene: TRBV10-3
abundance: -
d_gene: -
j_gene: TRBJ2-5

CDR3aa: CASSVTVSYEQYF
CDR3nt: TGCGCCAGCAGCGTGACAGTTTCCTACGAGCAGTACTTC
v_gene: TRBV5-1
abundance: once
d_gene: -
j_gene: TRBJ2-7